This T cell receptor (beta chain) was sequenced in a study of cytomegalovirus exposure and HLA in healthy donors. Trimming removed 7 bases from V and 4 bases from J, with 16 bases in between. Looked up from germline, CDR1 is MNHEY and CDR2 is SVGAGI. There are 14 residues in the CDR3. Clones were sequenced by immunoSEQ multiplex PCR, and TCRdb holds only the in-frame ones, with some missing. The data show about 72,000 clones, with 90% to 95% seen just once and 0.5% to 0.75% held by the top ten. The receptor was isolated from a woman under 30 in good health and CMV-seronegative. V usage is TRBV6-5 and J usage is TRBJ1-1; possibly TRBD1 for D (6 bases). Sample: PBMCs. CDR3 sequence reads: CASNHDRSITEAFF. The DNA for the CDR3 is TGTGCCAGCAACCATGACAGGTCAATCACTGAAGCTTTCTTT.